This record covers a single T cell receptor (beta chain). Its antigen is still unknown. This sample stems from a study of T cell responses to AZD1222 COVID-19 vaccine. Study outcomes and limitations: Possibly, clonal diversity was underestimated; donors were largely white British and included more females. The number of AZD1222 recipients seropositive at baseline was only five to seven.

Produced via immunoSEQ multiplex PCR; TCRdb's table is partial and in-frame only. Of some 180,000 clones listed, about 90% are singletons. Germline V gene data show CDR1 as SGHTA and CDR2 as FQGNSA. Losses at the gene ends were 3 bases for V and 4 bases for J; bases not matched to a gene: 0. There are 13 residues in the CDR3. The J gene is TRBJ1-2, the V gene TRBV7-2, with 9 bases fitting TRBD1. The clonotype comes from an adult in good health. The sample was peripheral blood, taken on day 0 of AZD1222 vaccination. CDR3 in amino acids: CASSLDRGYGYTF. CDR3 nucleotide sequence: TGTGCCAGCAGCTTGGACAGGGGCTATGGCTACACCTTC.